The 17 T cell receptor beta chains reported below all come from one sample, sequenced in a study of T cell changes during pregnancy in multiple sclerosis. The method was immunoSEQ multiplex PCR; TCRdb's version includes in-frame clones alone and lacks a portion of them. There are 40,000 to 50,000 clones in the sample; about 94% occur only once, and roughly 8.1% lies in the top ten. The sample was CD8+ T cells from peripheral blood mononuclear cells, taken in the third trimester of pregnancy. The source is a female donor with multiple sclerosis, enrolled in a pregnancy study.

The chain couples TRBV11-2 to TRBJ2-5; 12 nucleotides match TRBD2. Germline V gives CDR1 SGHAT, CDR2 FQNNGV. Trimming cost V 5 bases and J 5 bases; bases outside gene matches: 12. CDR3 length: 17 amino acids. The CDR3 loop reads CASSGTSGPVRLETQYF. In DNA form, the CDR3 reads TGTGCCAGCAGCGGGACTAGCGGGCCCGTCCGGCTGGAGACCCAGTACTTC.

This clone has just one count. V and J are TRBV27 and TRBJ1-2; a possible D gene is TRBD1 (5 bases). The germline gives CDR1 MNHEY, CDR2 SMNVEV (reference sequence). The CDR3 has 13 amino acids. Trimming removed 5 bases from V and 4 bases from J, with 11 bases in between. CDR3 nucleotides: TGTGCCAGCAGTCCAGGGAGGGCCTATGGCTACACCTTC. Its protein is CASSPGRAYGYTF.

The chain combines TRBV6-6 with TRBJ1-2, with D hard to call. The CDR3 sequence is 14 residues long. Germline V gene lookup returns CDR1 MNHNY and CDR2 SVGAGI (reference sequence). The V end lost 5 bases, the J end lost 4 bases, and 14 bases lay between the germline ends. In nucleotides, the CDR3 is TGTGCCAGCAGTCCGGGATCACAGACCTATGGCTACACCTTC. This translates into CASSPGSQTYGYTF.

The rearrangement uses TRBV27 and TRBJ1-5; tentatively, D is TRBD1 (6 bases). V shed 4 bases and J shed 5 bases, with 15 bases lying between them. The CDR3 length is 15 residues. Germline CDR1 and CDR2: MNHEY and SMNVEV (reference sequence). The chain's CDR3 is CASSSQDSLHQPQHF. In DNA, the CDR3 is TGTGCCAGCAGTTCCCAGGACAGTCTCCATCAGCCCCAGCATTTT.

The sample holds one count of this clone. The chain joins TRBV5-6 to TRBJ2-5, with 9 bases aligning to TRBD2. CDR1 SGHDT and CDR2 YYEEEE come from the germline V gene. V lost 5 bases to trimming and J lost 3 bases; unmatched junction nucleotides: 17. The CDR3 contains 18 residues. The CDR3 sequence: CASSSGWLAGRAEETQYF. The CDR3 DNA is TGTGCCAGCAGTTCCGGGTGGCTAGCGGGGAGGGCGGAAGAGACCCAGTACTTC.

This sequence joins TRBV6-1 and TRBJ2-7; no clear D. CDR1 and CDR2 (germline): MNHNS, SASEGT. Trimming took off 2 bases at V and 6 bases at J, with 5 bases between the two ends. CDR3 length equals 11 residues. CDR3 sequence (DNA): TGTGCCAGCAGTGAATATCTCGAGCAGTACTTC. Translating gives CASSEYLEQYF.

The rearrangement uses TRBV13 and TRBJ2-3; 8 positions match TRBD2. The V gene's germline CDR1 is PRHDT and CDR2 FYEKMQ (reference sequence). Trimming took 5 bases from V and 0 from J; bases not matched to a gene: 4. This CDR3 has 15 residues. CDR3 sequence reads: CASSTGGVSTDTQYF. CDR3 bases: TGTGCCAGCAGCACCGGGGGGGTTAGCACAGATACGCAGTATTTT.

A single count supports this clone. This sequence joins TRBV11-3 and TRBJ2-1, with 8 bases identical to TRBD1. V was clipped by 0 bases and J by 8 bases; unmatched bases: 12. From germline, CDR1 is SGHNT and CDR2 YENEEA. The CDR3 loop spans 17 amino acids. CDR3 sequence reads: CASSLDRPGTGFHEQFF. The CDR3 DNA reads as TGTGCCAGCAGCTTAGATAGGCCGGGGACAGGTTTTCATGAGCAGTTCTTC.

The V call is TRBV28, the J call TRBJ2-1; the match to TRBD1 covers 10 bases. Germline CDR1 is MDHEN and CDR2 is SYDVKM. V gave up 7 bases and J gave up 6 bases; unmatched junction bases: 3. The CDR3 is 13 residues long. The chain's CDR3 is CASTWTGGNEQFF. Written as DNA, the CDR3 is TGTGCCAGCACCTGGACAGGGGGCAATGAGCAGTTCTTC.

CDR3 in amino acids: CASSYSGTSPNEQYF. DNA of the CDR3: TGTGCCAGCAGTTACTCGGGGACTAGCCCCAACGAGCAGTACTTC. V gene TRBV6-5 combines with J gene TRBJ2-7, with 9 bases fitting TRBD2. Trimming at V came to 0 bases and at J to 5 bases, leaving 5 bases not matched to a gene. This CDR3 is 15 amino acids long. In germline, CDR1 is MNHEY, CDR2 SVGAGI.

This chain uses TRBV13 with TRBJ1-2; D not resolved. The length of the CDR3 is 13 residues. Trimming took off 2 bases at V and 4 bases at J, with 8 bases between the two ends. Germline V gene lookup returns CDR1 PRHDT and CDR2 FYEKMQ (reference sequence). This chain's CDR3 is CASSLRRGYGYTF. CDR3 coding DNA: TGTGCCAGCAGCTTAAGACGGGGCTATGGCTACACCTTC.

The chain joins TRBV25-1 to TRBJ2-5, with D tentatively TRBD1 (5 bases). Germline CDR1 reads MGHDK; CDR2 reads SYGVNS. V was pared by 6 bases and J by 5 bases, with 13 bases between. This CDR3 region has 13 residues. The CDR3 is CASRMTVRETQYF. CDR3 in DNA: TGTGCCAGCAGAATGACAGTACGTGAGACCCAGTACTTC.

The rearrangement links TRBV9 to TRBJ1-2, with TRBD1 matching 9 bases. V shed 4 bases and J 8 bases; nucleotides not matched to a gene: 3. CDR1 and CDR2 (germline): SGDLS, YYNGEE. The CDR3 contains 12 residues. CDR3 sequence: CASSYRGQGYTF. DNA of the CDR3: TGTGCCAGCAGCTACAGGGGGCAAGGCTACACCTTC.

The rearrangement uses TRBV28 and TRBJ1-5; D ambiguous. The CDR3 consists of 12 residues. Deletions cut 5 bases from V and 4 bases from J, with 6 bases between. Germline V gene sequence: CDR1 MDHEN, CDR2 SYDVKM. CDR3 nucleotides: TGTGCCAGCAGTCCTCAGAATCAGCCCCAGCATTTT. Translated, it gives CASSPQNQPQHF.

In regard to this clone: This specimen includes other DNA sequences encoding the same CDR3. This chain uses TRBV6-5 with TRBJ2-1, with 11 bases matching TRBD2. Germline V lookup: CDR1 MNHEY, CDR2 SVGAGI. V was pared by 4 bases and J by 8 bases, with 4 bases of the junction left unmatched. The CDR3 runs 14 residues. Here the CDR3 reads CASSLAGGRDEQFF. CDR3 sequence (DNA): TGTGCCAGCAGTTTAGCGGGAGGGAGGGATGAGCAGTTCTTC.

The chain recombines TRBV4-3 with TRBJ1-1; 10 positions match TRBD1. The CDR3 is 17 amino acids. V shed 0 bases and J 0 bases; nucleotides not matched to a gene: 4. The germline V gene has CDR1 LGHNA and CDR2 YSLEER. The CDR3 DNA is TGCGCCAGCAGCCAAGATTGGACAGGGGGAATGAACACTGAAGCTTTCTTT. The encoded protein is CASSQDWTGGMNTEAFF.

The genes are TRBV4-2 and TRBJ1-4; D possibly corresponds to TRBD1 (5 bases). The CDR3 is made up of 16 amino acids. The V and J ends lost 0 bases and 0 bases respectively, with 8 bases between them. Germline V gives CDR1 LGHNA, CDR2 YNFKEQ. The CDR3 is CASSQEGPATNEKLFF. The CDR3 DNA reads TGTGCCAGCAGCCAAGAGGGGCCTGCAACTAATGAAAAACTGTTTTTT.